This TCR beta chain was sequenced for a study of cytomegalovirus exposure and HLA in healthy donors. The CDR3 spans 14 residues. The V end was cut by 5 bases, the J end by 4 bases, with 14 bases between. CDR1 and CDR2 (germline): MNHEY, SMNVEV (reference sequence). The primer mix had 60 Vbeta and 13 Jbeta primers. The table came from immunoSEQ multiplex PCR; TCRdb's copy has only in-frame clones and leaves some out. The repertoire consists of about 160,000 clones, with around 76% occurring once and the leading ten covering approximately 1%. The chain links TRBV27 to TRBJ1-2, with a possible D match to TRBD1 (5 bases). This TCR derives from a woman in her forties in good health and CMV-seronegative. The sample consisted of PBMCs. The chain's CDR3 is CASSRGGTGYGYTF. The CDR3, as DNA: TGTGCCAGCAGTAGGGGCGGGACTGGCTATGGCTACACCTTC.